At least ten counts were recorded for the clone carrying this T cell receptor (beta chain). The record originates from a study of blood T cell repertoires in COVID-19. Study in general: Donors in the United States, Italy and Spain gave samples during acute or convalescent COVID-19.

CDR3 size: 12 residues. Trimming removed 6 bases from V and 3 bases from J, with 11 bases in between. Germline assignment: CDR1 SQVTM and CDR2 ANQGSEA. The assay was immunoSEQ multiplex PCR, and TCRdb's table has in-frame clones only and misses some. The sample records some 200,000 clones, roughly 94% being singletons. Sequencing was carried out using peripheral blood. The TCR comes from a man aged 25-45 years with COVID-19, enrolled during active disease. The rearrangement joins TRBV29-1 to TRBJ1-2; tentatively, D is TRBD1 (5 bases). This CDR3 reads CSVPGRDYGYTF. In nucleotides, the CDR3 is TGCAGCGTCCCAGGGAGGGACTATGGCTACACCTTC.